The 5 T cell receptor beta chains in this list originate from one sample, sequenced in a study of cytomegalovirus exposure and HLA in healthy donors. It was with 60 Vbeta and 13 Jbeta primers that the PCR ran. Sequencing was performed with immunoSEQ multiplex PCR; in TCRdb, only in-frame clones are kept and a portion is missing. The sample contains tens of thousands of clones, around three quarters of which appear only once. Sequenced input: PBMCs. All receptors derive from a male donor in good health and CMV-seronegative.

The CDR3 coding sequence is TGTGCCAGCAGCTTAGCACGGTCGGCTAGCTCCTACGAGCAGTACTTC. This sequence encodes CASSLARSASSYEQYF. The chain is built from TRBV7-9 and TRBJ2-7; D uncertain. V was pared by 0 bases and J by 0 bases, with 12 bases between. The CDR3 sequence is 16 residues long. From germline, CDR1 is SEHNR and CDR2 FQNEAQ (reference sequence).

V gene TRBV7-9 combines with J gene TRBJ2-3, with TRBD2 matching 10 bases. Trimming took 5 bases from V and 6 from J; bases not matched to a gene: 8. The CDR3 contains 15 residues. Germline values: CDR1 SEHNR, CDR2 FQNEAQ (reference sequence). CDR3 amino acids: CASSQREGNLDTQYF. DNA of the CDR3: TGTGCCAGCAGCCAGCGGGAGGGTAATCTGGATACGCAGTATTTT.

The chain couples TRBV7-2 to TRBJ1-5; unclear D gene. CDR1 is SGHTA and CDR2 is FQGNSA in the germline V gene. This CDR3 has 15 amino acids. V dropped 5 bases and J dropped 3 bases, with 14 bases sitting between them. CDR3 nucleotide sequence: TGTGCCAGCAGCATACGGGTTGGCCTCAATCAGCCCCAGCATTTT. It specifies CASSIRVGLNQPQHF.

The V and J genes are TRBV14 and TRBJ1-1; D is ambiguous. The germline V gene has CDR1 SGHDN and CDR2 FVKESK. The CDR3 extends over 13 amino acids. V lost 0 bases, J lost 4 bases, and 6 bases lay in between. The CDR3: CASSQDLFTEAFF. The DNA for the CDR3 is TGTGCCAGCAGCCAAGACTTGTTCACTGAAGCTTTCTTT.

V usage is TRBV18 and J usage is TRBJ1-2, with 8 positions matching TRBD1. V shed 4 bases, J shed 0 bases, and the junction held 7 bases outside the gene matches. CDR3 length equals 16 residues. Germline CDR1 and CDR2: KGHSH and LQKENI. CDR3 region: CASSHGQGQTNYGYTF. The CDR3 region has the DNA TGTGCCAGCTCACATGGACAGGGTCAAACTAACTATGGCTACACCTTC.